What follows is one T cell receptor beta chain and its context. These data originate in a study of OX40 agonist ivuxolimab in advanced cancers. As for the study in general: The patients' treatment was ivuxolimab, an agonistic anti-OX40 (CD134) antibody. A male proportion of more than 75% was recorded, with mean age 60 years and range about 23 to 80.

The assay was immunoSEQ multiplex PCR, and TCRdb's table has in-frame clones only and misses some. The sample carries 50,000 to 65,000 clones, approximately 75% recorded once. Deletions cut 5 bases from V and 7 bases from J, with 14 bases between. CDR1 is SGHVS and CDR2 is FNYEAQ in the germline V gene. CDR3 size: 13 residues. The rearrangement links TRBV7-6 to TRBJ1-1, with a weak D call TRBD1 (5 bases). The source material was CD4+ or CD8+ T cells sorted from blood, sampled in a trial of the OX40 agonist ivuxolimab. This clonotype was sampled from an adult with an advanced solid tumor such as melanoma, head and neck, liver or kidney cancer. CDR3 amino acids: CASSLWADSEAFF. The CDR3 coding sequence is TGTGCCAGCAGCCTGTGGGCAGACAGTGAAGCTTTCTTT.